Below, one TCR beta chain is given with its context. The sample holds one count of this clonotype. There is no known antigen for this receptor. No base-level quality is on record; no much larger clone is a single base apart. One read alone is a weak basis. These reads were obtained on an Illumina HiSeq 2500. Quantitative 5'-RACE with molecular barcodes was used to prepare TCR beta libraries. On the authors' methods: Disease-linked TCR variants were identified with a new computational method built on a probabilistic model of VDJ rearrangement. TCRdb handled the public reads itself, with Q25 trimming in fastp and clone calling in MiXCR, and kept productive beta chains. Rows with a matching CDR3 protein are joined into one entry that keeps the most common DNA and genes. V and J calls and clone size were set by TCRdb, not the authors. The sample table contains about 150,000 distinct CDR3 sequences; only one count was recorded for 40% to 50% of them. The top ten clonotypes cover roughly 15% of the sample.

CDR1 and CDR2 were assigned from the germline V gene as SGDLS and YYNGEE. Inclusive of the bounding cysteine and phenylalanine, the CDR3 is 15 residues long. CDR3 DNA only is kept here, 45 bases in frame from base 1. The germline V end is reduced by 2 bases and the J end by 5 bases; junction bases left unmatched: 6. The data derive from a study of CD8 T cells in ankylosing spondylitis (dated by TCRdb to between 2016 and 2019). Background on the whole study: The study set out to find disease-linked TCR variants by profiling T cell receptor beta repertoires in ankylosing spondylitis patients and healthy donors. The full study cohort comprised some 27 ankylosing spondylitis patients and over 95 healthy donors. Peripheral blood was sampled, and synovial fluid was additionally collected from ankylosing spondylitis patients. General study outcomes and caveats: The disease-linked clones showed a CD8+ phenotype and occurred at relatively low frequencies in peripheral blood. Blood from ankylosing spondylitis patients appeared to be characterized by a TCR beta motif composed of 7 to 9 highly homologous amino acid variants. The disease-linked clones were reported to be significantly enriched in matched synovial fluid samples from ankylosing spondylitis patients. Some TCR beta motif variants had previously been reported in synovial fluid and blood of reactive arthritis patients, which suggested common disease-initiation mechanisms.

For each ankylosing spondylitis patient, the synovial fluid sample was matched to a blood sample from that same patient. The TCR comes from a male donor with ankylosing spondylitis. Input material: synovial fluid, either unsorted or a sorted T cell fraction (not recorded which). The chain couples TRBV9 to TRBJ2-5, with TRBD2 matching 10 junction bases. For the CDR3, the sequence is CASSVLAGVGETQYF. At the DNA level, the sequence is TGTGCCAGCAGCGTTCTAGCGGGAGTTGGGGAGACCCAGTACTTC.